The present T cell receptor (beta chain) was sequenced within a study of T cells in Graves' hyperthyroidism and ophthalmopathy. In its sample, this clonotype was seen many times. RNA transcripts served as the template for amplifying TCR beta CDR3 regions. The study used the HTBI primer set for a first-round RT-PCR of the TCR CDR3. TCRdb re-called the multiplex PCR reads through MiXCR, storing one row per CDR3 protein. The data contain about 600,000 distinct CDR3 sequences, 14% of them singletons. The CDR3 covers 13 residues. From germline, CDR1 is SGHRS and CDR2 YFSETQ. Trimming removed 4 bases at V and 5 bases at J, with 12 bases between.

Material: blood. V is TRBV5-1 and J is TRBJ2-5; D possibly corresponds to TRBD2 (5 bases). The source of this sequence is a woman between 18 and 30 years old with Graves' ophthalmopathy. CDR3 protein: CASSHPGLETQYF. The DNA of the CDR3 is TGCGCCAGCAGCCACCCGGGGTTGGAGACCCAGTACTTC.